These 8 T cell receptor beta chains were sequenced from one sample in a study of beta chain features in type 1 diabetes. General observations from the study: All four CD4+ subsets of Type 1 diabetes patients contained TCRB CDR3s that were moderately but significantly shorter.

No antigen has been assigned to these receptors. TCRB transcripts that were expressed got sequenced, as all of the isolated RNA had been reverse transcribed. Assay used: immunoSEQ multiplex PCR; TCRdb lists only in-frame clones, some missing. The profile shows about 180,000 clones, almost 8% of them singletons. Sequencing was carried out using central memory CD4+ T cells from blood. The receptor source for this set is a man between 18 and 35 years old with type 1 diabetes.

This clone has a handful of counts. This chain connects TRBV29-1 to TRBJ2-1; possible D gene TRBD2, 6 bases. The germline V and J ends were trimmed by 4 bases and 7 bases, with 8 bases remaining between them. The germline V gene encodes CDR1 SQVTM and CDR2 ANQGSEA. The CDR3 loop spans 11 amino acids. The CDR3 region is CSVGGVNEQFF. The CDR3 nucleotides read TGCAGCGTTGGGGGGGTAAATGAGCAGTTCTTC.

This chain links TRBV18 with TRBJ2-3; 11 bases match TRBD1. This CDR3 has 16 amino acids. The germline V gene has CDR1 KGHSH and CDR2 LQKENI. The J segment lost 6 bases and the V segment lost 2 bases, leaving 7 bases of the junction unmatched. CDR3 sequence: CASSPDSRTGGDTQYF. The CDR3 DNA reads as TGTGCCAGCTCACCAGATTCTCGGACAGGGGGCGATACGCAGTATTTT.

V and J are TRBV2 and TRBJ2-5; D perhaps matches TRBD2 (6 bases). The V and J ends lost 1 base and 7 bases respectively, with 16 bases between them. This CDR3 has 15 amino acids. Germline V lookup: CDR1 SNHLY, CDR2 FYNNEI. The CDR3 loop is CASSEVESRRGTQYF. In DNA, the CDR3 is TGTGCCAGCAGTGAAGTAGAGAGTCGGAGGGGGACCCAGTACTTC.

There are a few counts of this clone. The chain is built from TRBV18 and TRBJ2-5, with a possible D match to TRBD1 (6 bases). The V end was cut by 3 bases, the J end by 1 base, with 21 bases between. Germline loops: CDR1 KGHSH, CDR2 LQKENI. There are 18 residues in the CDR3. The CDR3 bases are TGTGCCAGCTCACCTCGGGGCACAGGGATTGGCATCCAAGAGACCCAGTACTTC. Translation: CASSPRGTGIGIQETQYF.

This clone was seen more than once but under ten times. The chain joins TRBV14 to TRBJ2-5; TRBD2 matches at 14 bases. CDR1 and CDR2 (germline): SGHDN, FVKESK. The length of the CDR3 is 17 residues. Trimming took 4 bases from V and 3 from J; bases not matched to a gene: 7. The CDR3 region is CASSRLGTSGSKETQYF. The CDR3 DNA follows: TGTGCCAGCAGCCGCCTCGGGACTAGCGGGAGTAAAGAGACCCAGTACTTC.

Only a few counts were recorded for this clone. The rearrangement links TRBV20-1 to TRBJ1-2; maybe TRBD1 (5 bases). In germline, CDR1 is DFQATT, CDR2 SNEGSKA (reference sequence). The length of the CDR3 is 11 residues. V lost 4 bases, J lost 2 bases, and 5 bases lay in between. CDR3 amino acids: CSATGNYGYTF. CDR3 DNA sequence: TGCAGTGCTACAGGGAACTATGGCTACACCTTC.

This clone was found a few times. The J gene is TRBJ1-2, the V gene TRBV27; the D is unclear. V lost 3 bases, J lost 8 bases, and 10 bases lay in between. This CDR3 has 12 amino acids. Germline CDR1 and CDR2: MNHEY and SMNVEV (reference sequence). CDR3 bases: TGTGCCAGCAGTTTTTTCGGCGGAGGCTACACCTTC. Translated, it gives CASSFFGGGYTF.

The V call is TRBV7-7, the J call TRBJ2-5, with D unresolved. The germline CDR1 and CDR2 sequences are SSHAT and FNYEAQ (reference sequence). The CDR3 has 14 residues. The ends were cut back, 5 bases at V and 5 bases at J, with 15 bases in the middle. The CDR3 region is CASSLPGRIETQYF. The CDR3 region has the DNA TGTGCCAGCAGCCTCCCTGGCAGGATTGAGACCCAGTACTTC.